Below are 25 T cell receptor beta chains sequenced from a single sample in a study of cytotoxic CD8 clonotypes in ibrutinib-treated CLL. Some clones are missing from TCRdb's copy, which holds only in-frame ones; the method was immunoSEQ multiplex PCR. The sample has around 20,000 clones, roughly 68% seen once. This material consisted of PBMCs, taken after 24 months of ibrutinib treatment. The receptors were sampled from a human donor with chronic lymphocytic leukemia.

This clone was observed a few times. The chain is built from TRBV19 and TRBJ1-2; 7 bases line up with TRBD1. Germline V gene sequence: CDR1 LNHDA, CDR2 SQIVND (reference sequence). Trimming took 6 bases from V and 7 from J; bases not matched to a gene: 2. The CDR3 is made up of 11 amino acids. CDR3 residues: CASRGDSGYTF. The CDR3 region has the DNA TGTGCCAGTAGGGGGGACAGTGGCTACACCTTC. Filled out from reference TRBV19 and TRBJ1-2, the complete variable domain reads DGGITQSPKYLFRKEGQNVTLSCEQNLNHDAMYWYRQDPGQGLRLIYYSQIVNDFQKGDIAEGYSVSREKKESFPLTVTSAQKNPTAFYLCASRGDSGYTFGSGTRLTVV.

This clone was counted between two and nine times. The chain links TRBV5-6 to TRBJ1-4; 7 bases are shared with TRBD1. In germline, CDR1 is SGHDT, CDR2 YYEEEE. This CDR3 region has 13 residues. V dropped 3 bases and J dropped 6; count of bases not matched to a gene: 2. The chain's CDR3 is CASSWGQYEKLFF. The DNA for the CDR3 is TGTGCCAGCAGCTGGGGACAGTATGAAAAACTGTTTTTT. Variable domain in full (rest from reference TRBV5-6 and TRBJ1-4): DAGVTQSPTHLIKTRGQQVTLRCSPKSGHDTVSWYQQALGQGPQFIFQYYEEEERQRGNFPDRFSGHQFPNYSSELNVNALLLGDSALYLCASSWGQYEKLFFGSGTQLSVL.

The V gene is TRBV13, the J gene TRBJ1-5; no firm D call. Germline V gene sequence: CDR1 PRHDT, CDR2 FYEKMQ (reference sequence). The CDR3 has 13 amino acids. V lost 3 bases to trimming and J lost 0 bases, with 3 bases between them. The CDR3 spells CASSFNSNQPQHF. The CDR3 DNA reads as TGTGCCAGCAGCTTTAATAGCAATCAGCCCCAGCATTTT.

The chain employs TRBV6-5 and TRBJ1-1, with TRBD1 matching 9 bases. V lost 2 bases, J lost 5 bases, and 3 bases stayed unmatched. The CDR3 consists of 14 residues. The V gene's germline CDR1 is MNHEY and CDR2 SVGAGI. The CDR3, as DNA: TGTGCCAGCAGTTACCGGGACAGGGCAACTGAAGCTTTCTTT. Encoded protein: CASSYRDRATEAFF.

This sequence joins TRBV7-9 and TRBJ2-5; D gene uncertain. V lost 4 bases and J 3 bases, leaving 6 bases between the germline ends. This CDR3 is built from 12 residues. The V gene's germline CDR1 is SEHNR and CDR2 FQNEAQ (reference sequence). Here the CDR3 reads CASSWAEETQYF. The CDR3 DNA sequence: TGTGCCAGCAGCTGGGCAGAAGAGACCCAGTACTTC.

The V gene is TRBV4-2, the J gene TRBJ1-2; D gene unclear. The CDR3 spans 16 residues. Germline V gene sequence: CDR1 LGHNA, CDR2 YNFKEQ. V was cut by 1 base and J by 5 bases, with 17 bases left in between. CDR3 sequence (DNA): TGTGCCAGCAGCCAAGGGGTGGGGAGCCAAGGGTATGGCTACACCTTC. Its translation is CASSQGVGSQGYGYTF.

The V gene is TRBV30, the J gene TRBJ1-2; 8 bases fit TRBD1. CDR1 is GTSNPN and CDR2 is SVGIG in the germline V gene (reference sequence). The CDR3 runs to 17 residues. Trimming removed 2 bases from V and 4 bases from J; junction bases left unmatched: 15. CDR3: CAWSRPRQGPGGYGYTF. In DNA form, the CDR3 reads TGTGCCTGGAGTCGCCCAAGACAGGGGCCGGGGGGCTATGGCTACACCTTC.

A few counts support this clone. CDR3 sequence: CASSDLAGEITDTQYF. The CDR3 coding sequence is TGCGCCAGCAGCGATCTAGCGGGGGAGATCACAGATACGCAGTATTTT. V gene TRBV10-2 combines with J gene TRBJ2-3; 10 bases match TRBD2. Germline V lookup: CDR1 WSHSY, CDR2 SAAADI. V lost 6 bases to trimming and J lost 2 bases; unmatched junction nucleotides: 8. The CDR3 length is 16 residues.

In its sample, this clone was seen a few times. CDR3 loop: CSFRSGNTEAFF. The CDR3 region has the DNA TGCAGCTTCCGTTCAGGGAACACTGAAGCTTTCTTT. The chain combines TRBV29-1 with TRBJ1-1; no firm D call. CDR1 is SQVTM and CDR2 is ANQGSEA in the germline V gene. The CDR3 has 12 residues. The V end was cut by 8 bases, the J end by 1 base, with 11 bases between.

This clone appeared a few times. This rearrangement joins TRBV14 to TRBJ2-7; 10 bases are shared with TRBD1. Germline V gene lookup returns CDR1 SGHDN and CDR2 FVKESK. This CDR3 has 15 amino acids. V lost 5 bases to trimming and J lost 2 bases; unmatched junction nucleotides: 6. The CDR3 is CASSWETGGTYEQYF. CDR3 in DNA: TGTGCCAGCAGCTGGGAGACAGGGGGCACCTACGAGCAGTACTTC.

The chain couples TRBV7-6 to TRBJ2-7; no reliable D call. V was shortened by 1 base and J by 5 bases, with 6 bases between the two germline ends. The CDR3 is made up of 12 amino acids. Germline V gives CDR1 SGHVS, CDR2 FNYEAQ. The CDR3 loop is CASSLDGNEQYF. The CDR3 nucleotides are TGTGCCAGCAGCTTAGATGGAAACGAGCAGTACTTC.

This clone was recorded only once. This chain uses TRBV29-1 with TRBJ2-3; 12 positions agree with TRBD2. The CDR3 covers 18 residues. Germline V gives CDR1 SQVTM, CDR2 ANQGSEA. V trimming: 5 bases; J trimming: 1 base; junction bases outside the gene matches: 13. The CDR3: CSVTVTHRLAGGTDTQYF. The CDR3 nucleotides read TGCAGCGTTACAGTCACCCATCGACTAGCGGGGGGCACAGATACGCAGTATTTT.

This clone was recorded once. An end of the junction differs from the germline gene, which may be a read error. The rearrangement joins TRBV7-6 to TRBJ1-2; 9 nucleotides agree with TRBD1. Germline assignment: CDR1 SGHVS and CDR2 FNYEAQ. This CDR3 spans 15 amino acids. This chain's CDR3 is CASSLAPGQGFSLDF. The DNA for the CDR3 is TGTGCCAGCAGCTTAGCCCCGGGACAGGGATTCTCCCTCGACTTC.

The genes are TRBV13 and TRBJ1-5; the match to TRBD1 covers 9 bases. Germline V gene sequence: CDR1 PRHDT, CDR2 FYEKMQ (reference sequence). The trim removed 4 bases at V and 7 bases at J, leaving 8 bases unmatched. There are 15 residues in the CDR3. CDR3 coding DNA: TGTGCCAGCAGCTCGACAACAGGGGGCGGACAGCCCCAGCATTTT. Residues: CASSSTTGGGQPQHF.

This clone was counted only a few times. The V and J genes are TRBV19 and TRBJ2-5; D perhaps matches TRBD1 (6 bases). The germline V gene has CDR1 LNHDA and CDR2 SQIVND (reference sequence). This CDR3 region has 14 residues. V gave up 0 bases and J gave up 5 bases, with 10 bases separating them. Written as DNA, the CDR3 is TGTGCCAGTAGTATAGACAGGGGCCACGAGACCCAGTACTTC. This sequence encodes CASSIDRGHETQYF.

Only one count was recorded for this clone. V gene TRBV30 combines with J gene TRBJ2-1, with 9 bases fitting TRBD2. There are 12 residues in the CDR3. CDR1 is GTSNPN, CDR2 SVGIG, per germline (reference sequence). V shed 7 bases and J 7 bases; nucleotides not matched to a gene: 5. The CDR3: CAFSGGGNEQFF. The DNA of the CDR3 is TGTGCCTTTAGCGGGGGAGGGAATGAGCAGTTCTTC.

In its sample, this clone ranks as medium-sized. The chain combines TRBV6-1 with TRBJ2-3; TRBD2 matches at 11 bases. This CDR3 has 18 amino acids. CDR1 and CDR2 (germline): MNHNS, SASEGT. The trim removed 1 base at V and 4 bases at J, leaving 10 bases unmatched. The CDR3 region has the DNA TGTGCCAGCAGTGAAGGGGAGGGGGCTAGCGGGGGGCCAGATACGCAGTATTTT. It specifies CASSEGEGASGGPDTQYF.

The genes are TRBV18 and TRBJ1-5, with 7 positions matching TRBD1. CDR3 size: 16 residues. Germline CDR1 reads KGHSH; CDR2 reads LQKENI. V dropped 6 bases and J dropped 0; count of bases not matched to a gene: 8. CDR3 nucleotides: TGTGCCAGCTCTACCTCAGGGGGATATAGCAATCAGCCCCAGCATTTT. It yields the protein CASSTSGGYSNQPQHF. The complete variable domain, with remaining parts taken from reference TRBV18 and TRBJ1-5, reads NAGVMQNPRHLVRRRGQEARLRCSPMKGHSHVYWYRQLPEEGLKFMVYLQKENIIDESGMPKERFSAEFPKEGPSILRIQQVVRGDSAAYFCASSTSGGYSNQPQHFGDGTRLSIL.

This clone was picked up a small number of times. The CDR3 sequence: CASSLVQGKGEQYF. CDR3 DNA: TGTGCCAGCAGCTTGGTCCAGGGGAAGGGTGAGCAGTACTTC. This rearrangement joins TRBV5-4 to TRBJ2-7; the D gene is possibly TRBD1 (6 bases). This CDR3 spans 14 amino acids. V was trimmed by 0 bases and J by 7 bases, leaving 14 bases between them. Germline lookup yields CDR1 SGHNT and CDR2 YYREEE (reference sequence).

To note about this clone: At the DNA level, this CDR3 is encoded by other sequences in the same sample as well. J is TRBJ1-2 and V is TRBV20-1; D not certain. V was trimmed by 2 bases and J by 8 bases, leaving 9 bases between them. Germline lookup yields CDR1 DFQATT and CDR2 SNEGSKA (reference sequence). The CDR3 contains 11 residues. In DNA form, the CDR3 reads TGCAGTGCTAGACCCCCCGGGGGCTACACCTTC. Translated, it gives CSARPPGGYTF.

As for this clone: The sample holds other DNA sequences that translate to the same CDR3. The chain joins TRBV29-1 to TRBJ2-7; 9 bases are shared with TRBD1. Germline-derived CDR1 and CDR2 are SQVTM and ANQGSEA. V gave up 6 bases and J gave up 6 bases; unmatched junction bases: 3. This CDR3 is 11 amino acids long. CDR3 DNA sequence: TGCAGCGTGGTGACAGGGGGCGAGCAGTACTTC. Translation: CSVVTGGEQYF.

The V and J genes are TRBV5-6 and TRBJ1-1, with 9 nucleotides matching TRBD1. The CDR3 runs to 17 residues. V gave up 2 bases and J gave up 8 bases; unmatched junction bases: 16. Per the germline V gene, CDR1 is SGHDT and CDR2 is YYEEEE. The CDR3 protein is CASSFWTGAQRQREAFF. The CDR3 nucleotides read TGTGCCAGCAGCTTTTGGACAGGGGCTCAACGGCAGAGAGAAGCTTTCTTT.

This sequence joins TRBV4-2 and TRBJ2-7; the D gene is possibly TRBD2 (6 bases). This CDR3 is 16 amino acids long. With 0 bases removed from V and 6 bases from J, the gap between germline ends came to 18 bases. CDR1 is LGHNA and CDR2 is YNFKEQ in the germline V gene. The CDR3: CASSQDQVTRIAEQYF. DNA for the CDR3: TGTGCCAGCAGCCAAGATCAGGTGACTAGGATCGCCGAGCAGTACTTC.

The J gene is TRBJ2-7, the V gene TRBV19; 7 bases agree with TRBD1. Germline CDR1 and CDR2: LNHDA and SQIVND (reference sequence). V lost 5 bases, J lost 4 bases, and 5 bases stayed unmatched. The CDR3 is made up of 13 amino acids. The DNA for the CDR3 is TGTGCCAGTAGTCCCGACAGGGAATACGAGCAGTACTTC. Translated, it gives CASSPDREYEQYF.

This clone came up a few times. The sample holds other DNA sequences that translate to the same CDR3. This chain connects TRBV27 to TRBJ2-7; the D call may be TRBD1 or TRBD2 (5 bases each). CDR1 MNHEY and CDR2 SMNVEV come from the germline V gene (reference sequence). There are 12 residues in the CDR3. V was pared by 1 base and J by 5 bases, with 6 bases between. This CDR3 is CASSLLGDEQYF. The CDR3 DNA reads as TGTGCCAGCAGTTTATTGGGGGACGAGCAGTACTTC.